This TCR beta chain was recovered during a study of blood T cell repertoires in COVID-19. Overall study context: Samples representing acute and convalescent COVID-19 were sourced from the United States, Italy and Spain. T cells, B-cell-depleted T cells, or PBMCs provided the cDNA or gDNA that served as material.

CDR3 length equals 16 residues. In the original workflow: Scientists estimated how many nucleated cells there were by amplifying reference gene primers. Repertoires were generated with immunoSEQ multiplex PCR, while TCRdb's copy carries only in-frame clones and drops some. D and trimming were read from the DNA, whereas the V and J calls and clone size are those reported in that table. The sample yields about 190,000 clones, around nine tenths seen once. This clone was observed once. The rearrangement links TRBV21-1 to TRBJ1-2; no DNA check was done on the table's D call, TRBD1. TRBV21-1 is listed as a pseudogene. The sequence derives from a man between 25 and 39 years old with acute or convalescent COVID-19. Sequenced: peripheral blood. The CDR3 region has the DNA TGTGCCAGCAGCAGACGACAGGGGCGGTTGGGCTATGGCTACACCTTC. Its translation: CASSRRQGRLGYGYTF.